Below are 9 T cell receptor beta chains sequenced from a single sample in a study of regulatory T cells in long-lasting Graves disease. Time point of the sample: persistent/refractory GD, antithyroid drugs over 5 years with positive TRAb. RNA from PBMCs was the source of the TCR library. Combining iRepertoire HTBI primers with Arm-PCR of CDR3 regions, the authors built TCR beta libraries. MiXCR, applied by TCRdb to the multiplex PCR reads, yields one record per CDR3 protein. The sample shows under 450,000 distinct CDR3 sequences, approximately 25% of them seen only once. The input for sequencing was peripheral blood mononuclear cells (PBMCs), taken when the disease was refractory, from a patient treated with antithyroid drugs. These receptor sequences come from a middle-aged woman with Graves disease.

This clonotype was seen repeatedly, ten times or more. The chain links TRBV28 to TRBJ2-7; D is perhaps TRBD1 (5 bases). The CDR3 totals 14 residues. The V end lost 3 bases, the J end lost 2 bases, and 11 bases lay between the germline ends. The germline V gene encodes CDR1 MDHEN and CDR2 SYDVKM. The chain's CDR3 is CASSFLQATYEQYF. CDR3 nucleotides: TGTGCCAGCAGTTTTCTACAGGCGACCTACGAGCAGTACTTC.

The rearrangement joins TRBV2 to TRBJ2-1, with TRBD2 matching 9 bases. The germline gives CDR1 SNHLY, CDR2 FYNNEI. V trimming: 8 bases; J trimming: 6 bases; junction bases outside the gene matches: 5. This CDR3 contains 13 residues. The CDR3 sequence: CASGTSYGNEQFF. CDR3 coding DNA: TGTGCCAGCGGGACTAGCTACGGCAATGAGCAGTTCTTC.

The chain couples TRBV7-6 to TRBJ2-7, with no clear D. CDR3 length equals 17 residues. The V and J ends lost 3 bases and 0 bases respectively, with 18 bases between them. CDR1 is SGHVS, CDR2 FNYEAQ, per germline. Here the CDR3 reads CASSFSPLVGSSYEQYF. The CDR3 region has the DNA TGTGCCAGCAGCTTTAGCCCCCTTGTGGGATCCTCCTACGAGCAGTACTTC. Using reference TRBV7-6 and TRBJ2-7 for the parts outside the CDR3, the full variable domain is GAGVSQSPRYKVTKRGQDVALRCDPISGHVSLYWYRQALGQGPEFLTYFNYEAQQDKSGLPNDRFSAERPEGSISTLTIQRTEQRDSAMYRCASSFSPLVGSSYEQYFGPGTRLTVT.

This clonotype was counted many times. The rearrangement uses TRBV11-2 and TRBJ2-6, with D possibly matching TRBD2 (5 bases). Per germline, CDR1 SGHAT and CDR2 FQNNGV. The CDR3 contains 17 residues. V lost 3 bases to trimming and J lost 0 bases, with 12 bases between them. CDR3 DNA sequence: TGTGCCAGCAGCTTTTTCGAGGGTTTCTCTGGGGCCAACGTCCTGACTTTC. As protein: CASSFFEGFSGANVLTF. The variable domain in full, completed from reference TRBV11-2 and TRBJ2-6, reads EAGVAQSPRYKIIEKRQSVAFWCNPISGHATLYWYQQILGQGPKLLIQFQNNGVVDDSQLPKDRFSAERLKGVDSTLKIQPAKLEDSAVYLCASSFFEGFSGANVLTFGAGSRLTVL.

This clonotype was recorded at least ten times. An end of the junction differs from the germline gene, which may be a read error. J is TRBJ2-5 and V is TRBV10-2, with D hard to call. CDR1 is WSHSY and CDR2 is SAAADI in the germline V gene. This CDR3 comprises 12 residues. CDR3 in amino acids: CASSRLQETQYF. DNA of the CDR3: TGTGCCAGCAGCCGACTTCAAGAGACCCAGTACTTC.

This chain connects TRBV28 to TRBJ1-6; D is uncertain. With 6 bases removed from V and 15 bases from J, the gap between germline ends came to 12 bases. Germline CDR1 reads MDHEN; CDR2 reads SYDVKM. There are 11 residues in the CDR3. This CDR3 is CASSLTRHLHF. The CDR3 DNA is TGTGCCAGCAGCCTAACTCGTCACCTCCACTTT.

This sequence joins TRBV7-6 and TRBJ2-1, with D tentatively TRBD1 (6 bases). The CDR3 covers 14 residues. The V end lost 6 bases, the J end lost 10 bases, and 19 bases lay between the germline ends. Germline-derived CDR1 and CDR2 are SGHVS and FNYEAQ. In DNA, the CDR3 is TGTGCCAGCAGTTATCAACTGGGGGCGGGCGAGCAGTTCTTC. Translating it yields CASSYQLGAGEQFF.

The chain combines TRBV9 with TRBJ1-1; D gene ambiguous. The CDR3 spans 15 residues. V lost 0 bases and J 0 bases, leaving 9 bases between the germline ends. Per the germline V gene, CDR1 is SGDLS and CDR2 is YYNGEE. The CDR3 DNA reads TGTGCCAGCAGCGTAGGAAACCCCATGAACACTGAAGCTTTCTTT. Translating gives CASSVGNPMNTEAFF.

This clonotype was recorded at least ten times. The CDR3 DNA follows: TGTGCCAGCAGATCCCCAGATCTGGGCAACGAGCAGTACTTC. This gives the protein CASRSPDLGNEQYF. V gene TRBV7-9 combines with J gene TRBJ2-7, with D unclear. This CDR3 has 14 residues. The germline V gene encodes CDR1 SEHNR and CDR2 FQNEAQ (reference sequence). Trimming stripped 6 bases from V and 5 bases from J, with 17 bases between.